The 8 T cell receptor beta chains below come from one sample, sequenced in a study of shared clonotypes between healthy human individuals. TCRdb's copy holds only in-frame clones and misses some; the assay was immunoSEQ multiplex PCR. The sample lists under 1,900,000 clones; approximately 98.5% were seen once. The sequencing sample was made of naive CD4+ T cells sorted from blood. Stated subset: CD45RA+ positively selected. The receptors originated from a man aged 25-45 years in good health.

The rearrangement links TRBV7-3 to TRBJ2-1; D may match TRBD1 or TRBD2 (5 bases each). The length of the CDR3 is 14 residues. V shed 4 bases and J shed 0 bases, with 7 bases lying between them. Germline V gene lookup returns CDR1 SGHTA and CDR2 FQGTGA. CDR3 amino acids: CASSWGSSYNEQFF. CDR3 sequence (DNA): TGTGCCAGCAGCTGGGGGAGCTCCTACAATGAGCAGTTCTTC.

This chain joins TRBV9 and TRBJ2-2; D may correspond to TRBD1 or TRBD2 (7 bases each). This CDR3 region has 18 residues. V was trimmed by 0 bases and J by 6 bases, leaving 21 bases between them. Germline V gene sequence: CDR1 SGDLS, CDR2 YYNGEE. The DNA for the CDR3 is TGTGCCAGCAGCGTAGAGTCAGGCAGGGGGAGGGCCGCCGGGGAGCTGTTTTTT. Amino acid sequence: CASSVESGRGRAAGELFF.

The chain combines TRBV7-2 with TRBJ2-3, with no clear D. The CDR3 runs to 15 residues. Germline V lookup: CDR1 SGHTA, CDR2 FQGNSA. V was cut by 5 bases and J by 4 bases, with 16 bases left in between. The chain's CDR3 is CASSPATPGADTQYF. The CDR3 DNA is TGTGCCAGCAGCCCTGCTACCCCCGGAGCAGATACGCAGTATTTT.

The chain couples TRBV5-1 to TRBJ2-7; unclear D gene. Germline V gene sequence: CDR1 SGHRS, CDR2 YFSETQ. CDR3 length: 14 residues. Trimming pared 5 bases from V and 2 bases from J, leaving 14 bases between. The CDR3: CASSPKGGAYEQYF. The CDR3 bases are TGCGCCAGCAGTCCTAAGGGTGGGGCCTACGAGCAGTACTTC.

This chain joins TRBV15 and TRBJ1-5; D ambiguous. In germline, CDR1 is LNHNV, CDR2 YYDKDF (reference sequence). CDR3 length: 15 residues. V lost 9 bases and J lost 5, with 20 bases in between. The CDR3 here is CATRPVQLDYQPQHF. The CDR3 nucleotides read TGTGCCACACGACCGGTGCAGTTGGATTATCAGCCCCAGCATTTT.

The genes are TRBV5-1 and TRBJ2-1, with D possibly being TRBD2 (6 bases). With 4 bases removed from V and 5 bases from J, the gap between germline ends came to 10 bases. In germline, CDR1 is SGHRS, CDR2 YFSETQ. The CDR3 has 13 amino acids. The CDR3 reads CASSETRNNEQFF. CDR3 coding DNA: TGCGCCAGCAGCGAGACTAGGAACAATGAGCAGTTCTTC.

V gene TRBV4-2 combines with J gene TRBJ2-7; D might be TRBD1 (5 bases). The V end lost 0 bases, the J end lost 2 bases, and 11 bases lay between the germline ends. The germline V gene encodes CDR1 LGHNA and CDR2 YNFKEQ. This CDR3 is built from 15 residues. The CDR3 coding sequence is TGTGCCAGCAGCCAAGATTTAACAGGCCCCTACGAGCAGTACTTC. Residues: CASSQDLTGPYEQYF.

The J gene is TRBJ1-5, the V gene TRBV6-1; D is unresolved. The CDR3 has 15 amino acids. Trimming pared 2 bases from V and 0 bases from J, leaving 8 bases between. Germline V gives CDR1 MNHNS, CDR2 SASEGT. CDR3 sequence reads: CASSESLGSNQPQHF. In nucleotides, the CDR3 is TGTGCCAGCAGTGAATCCCTGGGTAGCAATCAGCCCCAGCATTTT.